The 8 T cell receptor beta chains below all came from one sample that was sequenced in a study of T cell clonotyping in hematopoietic cell transplantation. Data came from immunoSEQ multiplex PCR; TCRdb stores just in-frame clones and leaves some out. The repertoire consists of about 36,000 clones, with approximately 88% occurring once and the leading ten covering about 2%. The sequencing sample was made of peripheral blood mononuclear cells. The receptors stem from a woman between 40 and 55 years old in good health. Some clones in this sample may be carry-over from other donors' samples.

The chain couples TRBV28 to TRBJ2-1; 7 nucleotides match TRBD2. This CDR3 has 15 amino acids. V lost 8 bases and J lost 6; bases outside the gene matches: 13. CDR1 and CDR2 from the germline V gene are MDHEN and SYDVKM. Here the CDR3 DNA reads TGTGCCAGCGTAATTGGGGGGGGACCTACCAATGAGCAGTTCTTC. Translation gives CASVIGGGPTNEQFF.

The chain couples TRBV6-5 to TRBJ2-7; TRBD1 might be the D (5 bases). The CDR3 consists of 16 residues. Germline loops: CDR1 MNHEY, CDR2 SVGAGI. V lost 2 bases to trimming and J lost 0 bases, with 14 bases between them. The CDR3 region is CASSYTQTGNSYEQYF. The CDR3 nucleotides are TGTGCCAGCAGTTACACTCAAACAGGAAACTCCTACGAGCAGTACTTC.

This chain connects TRBV28 to TRBJ2-7, with D possibly being TRBD1 (7 bases). The CDR3 covers 18 residues. Per germline, CDR1 MDHEN and CDR2 SYDVKM. The V gene lost 0 bases and the J gene lost 1 base, with 19 bases spanning the gap. The CDR3 sequence: CASSLWGGRGDRSYEQYF. In DNA form, the CDR3 reads TGTGCCAGCAGTTTATGGGGGGGCCGTGGGGACAGATCCTACGAGCAGTACTTC. Filled out from reference TRBV28 and TRBJ2-7, the complete variable domain reads DVKVTQSSRYLVKRTGEKVFLECVQDMDHENMFWYRQDPGLGLRLIYFSYDVKMKEKGDIPEGYSVSREKKERFSLILESASTNQTSMYLCASSLWGGRGDRSYEQYFGPGTRLTVT.

The rearrangement joins TRBV7-2 to TRBJ2-7, with 7 bases matching TRBD1. Germline assignment: CDR1 SGHTA and CDR2 FQGNSA. The CDR3 is 14 amino acids. Trimming cost V 4 bases and J 7 bases; bases outside gene matches: 10. The CDR3 coding sequence is TGTGCCAGCAGCTCCCGGACAGGACGCCTGGAGCAGTACTTC. This codes for CASSSRTGRLEQYF.

The chain employs TRBV6-6 and TRBJ2-1, with D possibly being TRBD1 (6 bases). The germline CDR1 and CDR2 sequences are MNHNY and SVGAGI (reference sequence). This CDR3 spans 14 amino acids. The V end was cut by 0 bases, the J end by 5 bases, with 8 bases between. The DNA of the CDR3 is TGTGCCAGCAGTTACTCCCGGGACAACAATGAGCAGTTCTTC. Protein sequence: CASSYSRDNNEQFF.

The V gene is TRBV27, the J gene TRBJ2-5; 11 bases fit TRBD2. The V and J ends lost 4 bases and 2 bases, in that order; junction bases with no gene match: 3. Germline CDR1 MNHEY, CDR2 SMNVEV (reference sequence). The CDR3 is 15 residues long. CDR3 sequence: CASSWGLAEQETQYF. The CDR3 DNA is TGTGCCAGCAGTTGGGGACTAGCGGAACAAGAGACCCAGTACTTC.

The chain couples TRBV14 to TRBJ2-3, with D perhaps TRBD2 (5 bases). This CDR3 is built from 15 residues. V gave up 1 base and J gave up 7 bases, with 15 bases separating them. Germline CDR1 is SGHDN and CDR2 is FVKESK. This CDR3 is CASSQGQAAGNTQYF. The CDR3 DNA follows: TGTGCCAGCAGCCAAGGGCAAGCGGCCGGGAATACGCAGTATTTT.

This clone was recorded only once. The chain recombines TRBV6-6 with TRBJ2-3, with D unclear. Trimming removed 6 bases at V and 4 bases at J, with 8 bases between. The CDR3 spans 12 residues. CDR1 MNHNY and CDR2 SVGAGI come from the germline V gene (reference sequence). Here the CDR3 DNA reads TGTGCCAGCAGATTTGAGGCAGATACGCAGTATTTT. It translates to CASRFEADTQYF.